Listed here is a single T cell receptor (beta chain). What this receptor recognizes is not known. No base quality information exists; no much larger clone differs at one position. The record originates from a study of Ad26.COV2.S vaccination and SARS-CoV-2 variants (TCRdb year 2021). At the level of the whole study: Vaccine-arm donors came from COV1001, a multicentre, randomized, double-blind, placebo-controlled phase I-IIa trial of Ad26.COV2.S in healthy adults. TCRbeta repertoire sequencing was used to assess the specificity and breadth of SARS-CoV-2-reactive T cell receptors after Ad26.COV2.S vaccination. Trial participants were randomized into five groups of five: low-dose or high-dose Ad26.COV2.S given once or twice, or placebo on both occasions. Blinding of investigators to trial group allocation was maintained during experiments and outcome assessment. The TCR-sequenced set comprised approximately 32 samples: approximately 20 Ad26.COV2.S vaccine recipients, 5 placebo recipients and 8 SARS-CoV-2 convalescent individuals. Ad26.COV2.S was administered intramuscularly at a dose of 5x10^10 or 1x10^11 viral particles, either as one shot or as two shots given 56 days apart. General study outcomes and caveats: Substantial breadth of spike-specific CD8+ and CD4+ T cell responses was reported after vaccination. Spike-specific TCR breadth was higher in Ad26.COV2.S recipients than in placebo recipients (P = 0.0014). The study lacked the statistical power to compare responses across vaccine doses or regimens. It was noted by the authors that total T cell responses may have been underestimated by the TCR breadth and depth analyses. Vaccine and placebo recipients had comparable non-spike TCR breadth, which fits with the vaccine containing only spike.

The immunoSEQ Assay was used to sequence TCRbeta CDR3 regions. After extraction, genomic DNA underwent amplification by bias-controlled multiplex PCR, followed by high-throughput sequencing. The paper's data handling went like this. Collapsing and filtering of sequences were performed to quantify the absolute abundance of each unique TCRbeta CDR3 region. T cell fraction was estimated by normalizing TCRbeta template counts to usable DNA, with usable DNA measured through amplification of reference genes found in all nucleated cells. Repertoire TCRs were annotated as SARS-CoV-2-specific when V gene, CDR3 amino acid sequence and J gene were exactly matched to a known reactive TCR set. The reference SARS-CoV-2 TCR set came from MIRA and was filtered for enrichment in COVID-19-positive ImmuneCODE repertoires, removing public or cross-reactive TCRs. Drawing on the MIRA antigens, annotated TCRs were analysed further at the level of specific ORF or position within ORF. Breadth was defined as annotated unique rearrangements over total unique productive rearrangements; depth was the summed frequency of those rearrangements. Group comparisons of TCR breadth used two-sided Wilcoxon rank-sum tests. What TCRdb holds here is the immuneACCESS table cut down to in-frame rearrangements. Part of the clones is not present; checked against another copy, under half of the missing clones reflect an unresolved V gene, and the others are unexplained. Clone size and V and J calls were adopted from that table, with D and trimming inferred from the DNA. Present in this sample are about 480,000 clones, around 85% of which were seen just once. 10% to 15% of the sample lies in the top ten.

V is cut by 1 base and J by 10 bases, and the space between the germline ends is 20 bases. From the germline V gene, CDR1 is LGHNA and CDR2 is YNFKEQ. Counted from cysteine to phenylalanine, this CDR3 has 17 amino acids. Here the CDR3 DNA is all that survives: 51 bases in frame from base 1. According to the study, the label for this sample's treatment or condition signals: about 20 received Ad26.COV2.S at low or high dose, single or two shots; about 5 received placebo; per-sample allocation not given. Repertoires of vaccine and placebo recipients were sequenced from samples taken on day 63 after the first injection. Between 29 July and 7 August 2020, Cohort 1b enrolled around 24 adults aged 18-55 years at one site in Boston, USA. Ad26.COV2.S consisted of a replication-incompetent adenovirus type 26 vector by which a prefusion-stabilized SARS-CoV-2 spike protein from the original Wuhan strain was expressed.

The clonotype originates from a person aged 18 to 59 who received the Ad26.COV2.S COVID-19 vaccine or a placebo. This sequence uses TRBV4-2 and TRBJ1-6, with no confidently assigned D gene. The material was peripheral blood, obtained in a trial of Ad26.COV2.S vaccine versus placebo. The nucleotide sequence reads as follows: TGTGCCAGCAGCCAAGGTGTCTTTTTGGAGAGAGACTCACCCCTCCACTTT. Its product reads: CASSQGVFLERDSPLHF.